This record looks at one T cell receptor beta chain sequence and its context. Original handling: Estimates of nucleated cell counts were drawn from the amplification of reference gene primers. Profiled with immunoSEQ multiplex PCR; TCRdb holds only in-frame clones, not every one. The V and J calls and clone size come from that table; D and trimming were worked out from the DNA. The sample records roughly 200,000 clones, around 95% being singletons. This CDR3 contains 19 residues. Germline V gives CDR1 LGHDT, CDR2 YNNKEL (reference sequence). V shed 0 bases, J shed 2 bases, and the junction held 13 bases outside the gene matches. The source of the sample is a study of blood T cell repertoires in COVID-19. In the study overall: Acute and convalescent COVID-19 samples came from the United States, Italy and Spain. From T cells, B-cell-depleted T cells, or PBMCs came the material, which was cDNA or gDNA.

The TCR comes from a man aged 25-40 years with COVID-19, enrolled during active disease. The sample consisted of peripheral blood. This sequence joins TRBV3-1 (or the pseudogene TRBV3-2) and TRBJ2-3; 8 bases are a match to TRBD2. The CDR3 loop is CASSQDRASGFLPTDTQYF. CDR3 coding DNA: TGTGCCAGCAGCCAAGATCGGGCTAGCGGGTTCCTACCCACAGATACGCAGTATTTT.